The T cell receptor beta chain under discussion was sequenced for a study of siplizumab effects on memory and regulatory T cells. Overall study results and limits: For siplizumab cultures, the suppressive function of their proliferating Tregs was not confirmed.

Comment on this clone: Its antigen is not known.

CDR3 size: 13 residues. V was trimmed by 5 bases and J by 6 bases, leaving 11 bases between them. In germline, CDR1 is SEHNR, CDR2 FQNEAQ (reference sequence). Only in-frame clones appear in the TCRdb table, and some are missing; sequencing was by immunoSEQ multiplex PCR. Of approximately 56,000 clones listed, around 97% were seen once; the top ten hold 0.9% to 1.2%. Sequencing input: naive CD8+ T cells sorted from blood. V usage is TRBV7-9 and J usage is TRBJ2-1; D is possibly TRBD2 (6 bases). The sequence was collected from a human donor in good health. CDR3 sequence: CASSMGLINEQFF. The CDR3 DNA reads as TGTGCCAGCAGCATGGGACTCATCAATGAGCAGTTCTTC.